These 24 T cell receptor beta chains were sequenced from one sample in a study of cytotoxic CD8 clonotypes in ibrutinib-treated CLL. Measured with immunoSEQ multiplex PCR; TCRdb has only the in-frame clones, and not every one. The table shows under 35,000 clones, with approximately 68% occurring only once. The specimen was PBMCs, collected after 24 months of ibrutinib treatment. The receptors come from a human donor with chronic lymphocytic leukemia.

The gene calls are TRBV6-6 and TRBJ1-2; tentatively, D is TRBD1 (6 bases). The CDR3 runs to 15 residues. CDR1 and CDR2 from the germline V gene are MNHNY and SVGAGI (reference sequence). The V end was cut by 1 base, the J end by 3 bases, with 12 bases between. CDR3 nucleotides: TGTGCCAGCAGTTACTTAAGCAGGGGTTACTATGGCTACACCTTC. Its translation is CASSYLSRGYYGYTF.

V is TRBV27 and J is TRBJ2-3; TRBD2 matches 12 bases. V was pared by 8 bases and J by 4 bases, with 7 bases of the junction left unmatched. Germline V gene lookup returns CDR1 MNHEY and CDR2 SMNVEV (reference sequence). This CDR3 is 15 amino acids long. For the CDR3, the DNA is TGTGCCAGCTACCTAGCGGGGGGGCCCCCAGATACGCAGTATTTT. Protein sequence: CASYLAGGPPDTQYF.

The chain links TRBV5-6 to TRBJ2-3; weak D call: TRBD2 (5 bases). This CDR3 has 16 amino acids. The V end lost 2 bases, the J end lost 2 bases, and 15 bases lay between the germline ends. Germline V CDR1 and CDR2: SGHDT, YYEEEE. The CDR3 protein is CASSFRGLASTDTQYF. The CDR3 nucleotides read TGTGCCAGCAGCTTTAGAGGGCTTGCGTCCACAGATACGCAGTATTTT.

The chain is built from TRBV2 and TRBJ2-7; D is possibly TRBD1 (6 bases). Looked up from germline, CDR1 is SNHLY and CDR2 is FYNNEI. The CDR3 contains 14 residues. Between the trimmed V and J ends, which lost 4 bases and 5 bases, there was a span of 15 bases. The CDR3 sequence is CASSVEQGSHEQYF. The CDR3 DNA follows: TGTGCCAGCAGTGTCGAACAGGGCAGCCACGAGCAGTACTTC.

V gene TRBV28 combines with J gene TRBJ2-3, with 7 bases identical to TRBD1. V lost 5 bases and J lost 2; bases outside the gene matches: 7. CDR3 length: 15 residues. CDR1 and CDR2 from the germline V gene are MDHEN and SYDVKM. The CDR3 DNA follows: TGTGCCAGCAGTCCCGACAGGGTACTCACAGATACGCAGTATTTT. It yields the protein CASSPDRVLTDTQYF. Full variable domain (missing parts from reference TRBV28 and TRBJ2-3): DVKVTQSSRYLVKRTGEKVFLECVQDMDHENMFWYRQDPGLGLRLIYFSYDVKMKEKGDIPEGYSVSREKKERFSLILESASTNQTSMYLCASSPDRVLTDTQYFGPGTRLTVL.

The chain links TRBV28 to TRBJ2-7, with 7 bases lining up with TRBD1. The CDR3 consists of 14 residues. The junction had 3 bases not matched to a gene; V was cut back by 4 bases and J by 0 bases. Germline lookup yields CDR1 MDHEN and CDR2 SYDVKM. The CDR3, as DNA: TGTGCCAGCAGTTGGGGGACAGCCTCCTACGAGCAGTACTTC. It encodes CASSWGTASYEQYF.

The CDR3 loop reads CASSFVGEVAYEQYF. CDR3 bases: TGTGCCAGCAGCTTCGTAGGGGAGGTCGCCTACGAGCAGTACTTC. The chain links TRBV7-2 to TRBJ2-7; maybe TRBD2 (6 bases). The CDR3 loop spans 15 amino acids. The germline V and J ends were trimmed by 3 bases and 2 bases, with 14 bases remaining between them. Germline assignment: CDR1 SGHTA and CDR2 FQGNSA.

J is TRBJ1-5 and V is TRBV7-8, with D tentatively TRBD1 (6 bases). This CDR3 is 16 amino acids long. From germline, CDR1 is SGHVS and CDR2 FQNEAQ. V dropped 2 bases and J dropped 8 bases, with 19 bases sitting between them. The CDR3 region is CASSLISRGGPKPQHF. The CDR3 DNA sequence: TGTGCCAGCAGCTTAATTTCCCGGGGGGGCCCCAAGCCCCAGCATTTT.

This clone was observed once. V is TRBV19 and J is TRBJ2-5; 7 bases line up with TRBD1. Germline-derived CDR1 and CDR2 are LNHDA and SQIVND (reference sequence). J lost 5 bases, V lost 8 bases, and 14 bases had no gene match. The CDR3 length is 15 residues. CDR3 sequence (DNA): TGTGCCAGTTTAGGTCGCACAGGGGTTCGGGAGACCCAGTACTTC. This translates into CASLGRTGVRETQYF.

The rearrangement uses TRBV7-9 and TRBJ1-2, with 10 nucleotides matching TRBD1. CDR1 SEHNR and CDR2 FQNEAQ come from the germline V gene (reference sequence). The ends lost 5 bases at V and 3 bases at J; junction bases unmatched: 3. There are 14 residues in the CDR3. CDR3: CASSRQGAHYGYTF. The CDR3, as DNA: TGTGCCAGCAGCCGACAGGGGGCACACTATGGCTACACCTTC.

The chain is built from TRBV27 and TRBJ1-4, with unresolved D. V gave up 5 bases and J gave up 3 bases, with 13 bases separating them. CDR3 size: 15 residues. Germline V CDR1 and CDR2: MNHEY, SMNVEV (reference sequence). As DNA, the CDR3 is TGTGCCAGCAGTCCCTTTTTTGTACCTAATGAAAAACTGTTTTTT. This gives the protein CASSPFFVPNEKLFF.

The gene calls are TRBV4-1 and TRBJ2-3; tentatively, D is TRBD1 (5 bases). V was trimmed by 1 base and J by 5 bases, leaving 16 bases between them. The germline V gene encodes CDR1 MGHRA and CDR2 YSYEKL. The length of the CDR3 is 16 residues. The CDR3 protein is CASSQAQMQGEDTQYF. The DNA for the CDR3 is TGCGCCAGCAGCCAAGCACAGATGCAGGGTGAAGATACGCAGTATTTT.

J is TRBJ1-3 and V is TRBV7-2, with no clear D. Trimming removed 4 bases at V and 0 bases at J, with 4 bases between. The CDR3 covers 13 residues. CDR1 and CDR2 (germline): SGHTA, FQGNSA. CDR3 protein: CASSSVSGNTIYF. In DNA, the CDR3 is TGTGCCAGCAGCTCAGTCTCTGGAAACACCATATATTTT. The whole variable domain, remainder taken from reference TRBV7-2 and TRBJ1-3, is GAGVSQSPSNKVTEKGKDVELRCDPISGHTALYWYRQSLGQGLEFLIYFQGNSAPDKSGLPSDRFSAERTGGSVSTLTIQRTQQEDSAVYLCASSSVSGNTIYFGEGSWLTVV.

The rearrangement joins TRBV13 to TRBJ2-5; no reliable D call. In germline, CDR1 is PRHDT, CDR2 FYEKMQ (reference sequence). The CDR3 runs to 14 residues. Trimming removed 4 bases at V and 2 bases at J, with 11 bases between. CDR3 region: CASSSVSLQETQYF. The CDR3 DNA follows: TGTGCCAGCAGCTCGGTCTCGCTACAAGAGACCCAGTACTTC.

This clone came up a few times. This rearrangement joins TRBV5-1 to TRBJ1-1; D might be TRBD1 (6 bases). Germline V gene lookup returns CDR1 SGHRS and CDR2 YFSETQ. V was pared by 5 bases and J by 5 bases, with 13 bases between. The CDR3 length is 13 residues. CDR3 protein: CASSFYQGTEAFF. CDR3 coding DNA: TGCGCCAGCAGTTTTTATCAGGGGACTGAAGCTTTCTTT.

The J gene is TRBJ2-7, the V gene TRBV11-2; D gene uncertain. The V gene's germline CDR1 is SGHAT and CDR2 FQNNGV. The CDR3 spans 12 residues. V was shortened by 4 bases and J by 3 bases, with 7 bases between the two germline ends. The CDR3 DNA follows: TGTGCCAGCAGCTCCCCGGGCTACGAGCAGTACTTC. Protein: CASSSPGYEQYF.

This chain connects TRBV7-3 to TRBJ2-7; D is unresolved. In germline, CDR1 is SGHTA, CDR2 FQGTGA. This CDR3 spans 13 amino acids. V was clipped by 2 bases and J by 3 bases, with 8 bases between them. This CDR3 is CASSLGYGYEQYF. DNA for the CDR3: TGTGCCAGCAGCTTAGGGTACGGCTACGAGCAGTACTTC.

The CDR3 DNA reads TGTGCCAGCAGCAAAAAAGGGACGGCGAGAACCGGGGAGCTGTTTTTT. It yields the protein CASSKKGTARTGELFF. The chain employs TRBV6-6 and TRBJ2-2, with D perhaps assigned TRBD1 or TRBD2 (5 bases each). Germline values: CDR1 MNHNY, CDR2 SVGAGI (reference sequence). Trimming cost V 6 bases and J 5 bases, with 19 bases left between them. The CDR3 spans 16 residues.

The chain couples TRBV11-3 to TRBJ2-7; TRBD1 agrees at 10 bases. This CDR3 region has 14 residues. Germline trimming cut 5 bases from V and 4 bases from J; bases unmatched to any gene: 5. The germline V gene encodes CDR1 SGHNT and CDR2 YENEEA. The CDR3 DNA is TGTGCCAGCAGCCCGGGACAGGGGCGGTACGAGCAGTACTTC. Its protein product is CASSPGQGRYEQYF.

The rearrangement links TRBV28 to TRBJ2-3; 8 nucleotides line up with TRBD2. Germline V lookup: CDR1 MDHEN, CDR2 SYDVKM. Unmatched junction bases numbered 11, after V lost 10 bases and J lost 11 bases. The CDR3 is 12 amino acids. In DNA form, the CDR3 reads TGTGCCACCAAATCGGGGGGGCGCAGGCAGTATTTT. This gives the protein CATKSGGRRQYF.

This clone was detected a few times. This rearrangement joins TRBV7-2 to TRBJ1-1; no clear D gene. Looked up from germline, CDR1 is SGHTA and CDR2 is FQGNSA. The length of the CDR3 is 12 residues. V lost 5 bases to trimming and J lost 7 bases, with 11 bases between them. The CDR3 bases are TGTGCCAGCAGCACTCGTGAAAGTGAAGCTTTCTTT. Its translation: CASSTRESEAFF.

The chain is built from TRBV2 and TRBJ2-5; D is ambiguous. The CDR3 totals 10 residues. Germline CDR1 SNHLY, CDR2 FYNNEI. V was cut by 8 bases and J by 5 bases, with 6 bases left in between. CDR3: CASWAETQYF. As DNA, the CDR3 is TGTGCCAGCTGGGCGGAGACCCAGTACTTC.

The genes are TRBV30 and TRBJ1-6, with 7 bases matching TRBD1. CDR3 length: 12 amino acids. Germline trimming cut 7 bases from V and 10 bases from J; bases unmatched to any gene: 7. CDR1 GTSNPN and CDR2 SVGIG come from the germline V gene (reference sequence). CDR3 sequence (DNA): TGTGCCTCTCAGGGGGACCGCTCACCCCTCCACTTT. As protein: CASQGDRSPLHF.

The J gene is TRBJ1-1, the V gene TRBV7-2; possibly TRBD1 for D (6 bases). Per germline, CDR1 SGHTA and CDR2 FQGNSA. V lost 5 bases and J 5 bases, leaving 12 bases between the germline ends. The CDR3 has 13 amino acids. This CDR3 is CASSDQGYTEAFF. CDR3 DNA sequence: TGTGCCAGCAGCGACCAGGGGTATACTGAAGCTTTCTTT.